The 9 T cell receptor beta chains below were found in one sample sequenced in a study of OX40 agonist ivuxolimab in advanced cancers. Assay used: immunoSEQ multiplex PCR; TCRdb lists only in-frame clones, some missing. The sample includes around 77,000 clones, 85% seen only once; the top ten take 0.5% to 0.85%. Sample: CD4+ or CD8+ T cells sorted from blood, taken in a trial of the OX40 agonist ivuxolimab. The receptors originated from an adult with an advanced solid tumor such as melanoma, head and neck, liver or kidney cancer.

The genes are TRBV10-3 and TRBJ1-3; 7 bases are a match to TRBD1. This CDR3 has 18 amino acids. The V gene end was trimmed by 3 bases and the J gene end by 4 bases; junction bases not matched to a gene: 15. Per germline, CDR1 ENHRY and CDR2 SYGVKD. CDR3 in amino acids: CAISEGGFNPSVGNTIYF. The DNA for the CDR3 is TGTGCCATCAGTGAAGGGGGCTTCAACCCTTCGGTGGGAAACACCATATATTTT.

This chain uses TRBV7-3 with TRBJ2-2; D is ambiguous. CDR1 SGHTA and CDR2 FQGTGA come from the germline V gene. V lost 5 bases and J 0 bases, leaving 4 bases between the germline ends. This CDR3 is built from 13 residues. The CDR3 protein is CASSASNTGELFF. The CDR3 DNA reads as TGTGCCAGCAGCGCCTCGAACACCGGGGAGCTGTTTTTT.

V is TRBV6-1 and J is TRBJ2-3; perhaps TRBD1 as D (5 bases). The CDR3 contains 14 residues. The germline V and J ends were trimmed by 1 base and 6 bases, with 11 bases remaining between them. The V gene's germline CDR1 is MNHNS and CDR2 SASEGT. The CDR3 region has the DNA TGTGCCAGCAGTGAAGGGGGCTGGGCGGATACGCAGTATTTT. This translates into CASSEGGWADTQYF.

The table lists this clone with a few counts. J is TRBJ1-2 and V is TRBV19, with 10 bases lining up with TRBD1. CDR3 length: 15 residues. CDR1 is LNHDA, CDR2 SQIVND, per germline (reference sequence). After removal of 6 bases from V and 6 bases from J, the junction contained 10 bases not matched to a gene. DNA of the CDR3: TGTGCCAGTAGCTATTCCCGGGACAGGGGCAATGGCTACACCTTC. Translating it yields CASSYSRDRGNGYTF. Variable domain in full (rest from reference TRBV19 and TRBJ1-2): DGGITQSPKYLFRKEGQNVTLSCEQNLNHDAMYWYRQDPGQGLRLIYYSQIVNDFQKGDIAEGYSVSREKKESFPLTVTSAQKNPTAFYLCASSYSRDRGNGYTFGSGTRLTVV.

This clone was counted once. V gene TRBV18 combines with J gene TRBJ2-7, with 9 bases aligning to TRBD1. Losses at the gene ends were 4 bases for V and 1 base for J; bases not matched to a gene: 5. Germline V gene lookup returns CDR1 KGHSH and CDR2 LQKENI. There are 15 residues in the CDR3. CDR3 in DNA: TGTGCCAGCTCACGTACAGGGGGCGAGTCCTACGAGCAGTACTTC. It yields the protein CASSRTGGESYEQYF.

A few counts support this clone. The chain has TRBV6-4 and TRBJ2-7; 8 nucleotides agree with TRBD2. The CDR3 spans 18 residues. Germline-derived CDR1 and CDR2 are MRHNA and SNTAGT. The V and J ends lost 0 bases and 2 bases, in that order; junction bases with no gene match: 12. The CDR3 spells CASSDSEGVGGATYEQYF. The CDR3, as DNA: TGTGCCAGCAGTGACTCGGAGGGGGTCGGGGGGGCCACCTACGAGCAGTACTTC.

V is TRBV2 and J is TRBJ1-2; D gene uncertain. V gave up 4 bases and J gave up 3 bases, with 9 bases separating them. This CDR3 region has 13 residues. Per germline, CDR1 SNHLY and CDR2 FYNNEI. CDR3 residues: CASSAPLYYGYTF. CDR3 nucleotides: TGTGCCAGCAGTGCCCCCCTTTACTATGGCTACACCTTC. The full variable domain, its missing parts supplied by reference TRBV2 and TRBJ1-2, is EPEVTQTPSHQVTQMGQEVILRCVPISNHLYFYWYRQILGQKVEFLVSFYNNEISEKSEIFDDQFSVERPDGSNFTLKIRSTKLEDSAMYFCASSAPLYYGYTFGSGTRLTVV.

V usage is TRBV5-4 and J usage is TRBJ1-1, with 7 bases fitting TRBD1. Trimming cost V 6 bases and J 2 bases; bases outside gene matches: 13. Germline assignment: CDR1 SGHNT and CDR2 YYREEE (reference sequence). The CDR3 loop spans 16 amino acids. The CDR3 nucleotides are TGTGCCAGCACCATTCAGGGGGGGCTAGTCAACACTGAAGCTTTCTTT. Residues: CASTIQGGLVNTEAFF.

The CDR3 sequence: CASRTDTYTDTQYF. As DNA, the CDR3 is TGTGCCAGCAGGACGGACACTTACACAGATACGCAGTATTTT. The genes are TRBV2 and TRBJ2-3; D may be TRBD1 (5 bases). The ends were cut back, 6 bases at V and 2 bases at J, with 12 bases in the middle. Looked up from germline, CDR1 is SNHLY and CDR2 is FYNNEI. This CDR3 contains 14 residues.